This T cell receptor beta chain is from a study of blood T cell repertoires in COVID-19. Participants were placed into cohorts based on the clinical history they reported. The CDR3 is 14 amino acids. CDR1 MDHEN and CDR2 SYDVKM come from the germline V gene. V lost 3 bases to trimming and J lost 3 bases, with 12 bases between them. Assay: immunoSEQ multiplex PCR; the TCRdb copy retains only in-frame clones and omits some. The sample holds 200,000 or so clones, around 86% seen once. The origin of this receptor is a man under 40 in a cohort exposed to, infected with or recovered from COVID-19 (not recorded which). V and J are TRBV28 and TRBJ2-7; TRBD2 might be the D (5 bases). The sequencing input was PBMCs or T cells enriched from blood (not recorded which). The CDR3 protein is CASSFAGGVYEQYF. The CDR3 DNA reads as TGTGCCAGCAGTTTTGCGGGCGGAGTCTACGAGCAGTACTTC.